These T cell receptor beta chains were read from a single sample in a study of control samples from healthy donors and cancer patients. Data came from immunoSEQ multiplex PCR; TCRdb stores just in-frame clones and leaves some out. Of around 130,000 clones listed, more than 70% are singletons. The sequencing input was blood. The receptors were gathered from a man aged 45 to 65 in good health. CDR3s include the opening cysteine and the closing phenylalanine or tryptophan.

V	J	CDR3
TRBV4-1	TRBJ2-7	CASSQVRDNYEQYF
TRBV6-6	TRBJ1-1	CASSIRMINTEAFF
TRBV12-5	TRBJ2-3	CASGFGAVSTDTQYF
TRBV2	TRBJ1-3	CASSDGRSSSGNTIYF
TRBV2	TRBJ2-3	CASSAVVGAYTDTQYF
TRBV5-6	TRBJ1-1	CASSLWGTNTEAFF
TRBV7-6	TRBJ2-1	CASSLQLTSGGAGQFF
TRBV5-4	TRBJ1-2	CASSDLGQGNGYTF
TRBV5-1	TRBJ2-5	CASSLAGQGVETQYF
TRBV6-2/TRBV6-3	TRBJ2-4	CASSYPGTGGLKNIQYF
TRBV10-1	TRBJ2-7	CASSEDTSRQGAFGYEQYF
TRBV12-3/TRBV12-4	TRBJ2-5	CASSFYQETQYF
TRBV12-5	TRBJ1-2	CASGLDLSFGYTF
TRBV18	TRBJ1-6	CASSTTGATDSPLHF
TRBV6-5	TRBJ1-2	CASSYSGQKGYTF
TRBV19	TRBJ1-1	CASSIGTGGNTEAFF
TRBV27	TRBJ1-5	CASSIDRSSNQPQHF
TRBV9	TRBJ1-1	CASSDPRGNTEAFF
TRBV2	TRBJ2-7	CASSKVFGSYEQYF
TRBV7-2	TRBJ2-1	CASSLEFGGTYNEQFF
TRBV7-6	TRBJ1-5	CASSLASGTGNQPQHF
TRBV3-1/TRBV3-2	TRBJ2-1	CASRGQGQANEQFF
TRBV4-1	TRBJ2-6	CASSRGLDSGANVLTF
TRBV7-2	TRBJ1-1	CASSDRPMNTEAFF
TRBV6-5	TRBJ2-7	CATAFTGYEQYF
TRBV5-4	TRBJ2-6	CASSRSGTETGANVLTF
TRBV4-3	TRBJ1-1	CASSQDRTGYMNTEAFF
TRBV11-3	TRBJ2-3	CASSLGLAGLTDTQYF
TRBV9	TRBJ1-6	CASSELAGTGVSPLHF
TRBV30	TRBJ1-1	CAWRSPGSVTFF
TRBV14	TRBJ1-4	CASSQVQSTNEKLFF
TRBV5-1	TRBJ2-7	CASSLAQGDHEQYF
TRBV10-2	TRBJ1-5	CASSEFTVSNQPQHF
TRBV5-1	TRBJ1-2	CASSLGDRGDYGYTF
TRBV6-1	TRBJ2-5	CAGSEGTVGTETQYF
TRBV27	TRBJ2-7	CASSSATASYEQYF
TRBV20-1	TRBJ2-3	CSARMADTQYF
TRBV2	TRBJ1-3	CASRTTLGQTNGNTIYF
TRBV11-3	TRBJ2-2	CASSDSSGGTYNTGELFF
TRBV5-6	TRBJ2-3	CASSLGPGGEDTQYF
TRBV5-1	TRBJ1-1	CASSSQGTEAFF
TRBV5-1	TRBJ1-6	CASSLAGRGANSPLHF
TRBV6-5	TRBJ2-2	CASSSLSGGRTGELFF
TRBV29-1	TRBJ2-1	CSVLGGANPANEQFF
TRBV27	TRBJ1-1	CASSLQGAVGHTEAFF
TRBV29-1	TRBJ2-1	CSVGTSETYNEQFF
TRBV5-6	TRBJ2-5	CASSLRDRGETQYF
TRBV3-1/TRBV3-2	TRBJ2-5	CASSRGQAGARETQYF
TRBV27	TRBJ1-5	CASSLSPGNQPQHF
TRBV19	TRBJ1-1	CASRSSVNTEAFF
TRBV19	TRBJ1-1	CASIPTLHTEAFF
TRBV6-5	TRBJ2-7	CASSSPGTYEQYF
TRBV18	TRBJ1-3	CASEDRGSGNTIYF
TRBV6-2/TRBV6-3	TRBJ1-1	CASSAPRDSRNTEAFF
TRBV24-1	TRBJ2-7	CATSGEGTYEQYF